This note documents a single T cell receptor beta chain sequence. PCR involved 60 Vbeta and 13 Jbeta primers. Data came from immunoSEQ multiplex PCR; TCRdb stores just in-frame clones and leaves some out. The sample records 150,000 to 200,000 clones, 75% to 85% being singletons. V lost 4 bases, J lost 2 bases, and 18 bases lay in between. Germline CDR1 is MNHNS and CDR2 is SASEGT. This CDR3 contains 17 residues. This sample was taken from a study of cytomegalovirus exposure and HLA in healthy donors. This TCR derives from a young woman in good health and CMV-seropositive. Sequencing was done on a sample of PBMCs. The chain combines TRBV6-1 with TRBJ1-3; D gene uncertain. The CDR3 protein is CASSGSPGSMAGNTIYF. CDR3 sequence (DNA): TGTGCCAGCAGTGGCTCACCGGGGAGCATGGCTGGAAACACCATATATTTT.